This T cell receptor (beta chain) is drawn from a study of OX40 agonist ivuxolimab in advanced cancers. The study's findings and limits: At 0.1 to 3.0 mg/kg and by week 6, CD4+ and CD8+ T cells in the blood had expanded clonally. Certain nonresponders additionally had low normalized T-cell clonal expansion.

To note about this clone: The antigen is undetermined.

Sequenced by immunoSEQ multiplex PCR; TCRdb stores in-frame clones only, minus some. In the table there are under 95,000 clones, roughly 89% of which are singletons. Patients were ineligible given autoimmune disease history or systemic immunosuppression. The CDR3 spans 14 residues. V dropped 7 bases and J dropped 0 bases, with 11 bases sitting between them. Per the germline V gene, CDR1 is MNHEY and CDR2 is SVGAGI. The rearrangement links TRBV6-5 to TRBJ2-3; D is unclear. The source is an adult with an advanced solid tumor such as melanoma, head and neck, liver or kidney cancer. The specimen comprised CD4+ or CD8+ T cells sorted from blood, sampled in a trial of the OX40 agonist ivuxolimab. The CDR3 region has the DNA TGTGCCAGCACCCGGGCCCGGAGCACAGATACGCAGTATTTT. Its protein product is CASTRARSTDTQYF.